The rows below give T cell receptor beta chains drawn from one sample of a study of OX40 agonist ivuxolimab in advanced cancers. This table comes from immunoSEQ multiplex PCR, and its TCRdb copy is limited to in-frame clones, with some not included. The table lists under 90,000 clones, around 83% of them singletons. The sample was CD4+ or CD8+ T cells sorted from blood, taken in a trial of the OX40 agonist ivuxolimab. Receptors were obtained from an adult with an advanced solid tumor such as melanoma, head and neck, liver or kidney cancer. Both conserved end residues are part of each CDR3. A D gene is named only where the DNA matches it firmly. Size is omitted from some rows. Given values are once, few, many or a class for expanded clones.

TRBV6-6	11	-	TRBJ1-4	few	TGTGCCAGCAGCGCCGACAGAAAACTGTTTTTT	CASSADRKLFF
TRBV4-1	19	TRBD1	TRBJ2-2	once	TGCGCCAGCAGCCGGGTATTGAGAGGGGGCCCGAGGAACACCGGGGAGCTGTTTTTT	CASSRVLRGGPRNTGELFF
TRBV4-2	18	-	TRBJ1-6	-	TGTGCCAGCAGCCAGGTCGCGGGGCCCGCAATGTATAATTCACCCCTCCACTTT	CASSQVAGPAMYNSPLHF
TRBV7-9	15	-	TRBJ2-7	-	TGTGCCAGCAGCTTAGTAGGGGAGTTAGGGTCCGAGCAGTACTTC	CASSLVGELGSEQYF
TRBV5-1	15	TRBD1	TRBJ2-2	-	TGCGCCAGCAGCGCGGGACAGGGGGCGGCCGGGGAGCTGTTTTTT	CASSAGQGAAGELFF
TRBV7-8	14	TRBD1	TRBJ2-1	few	TGTGCCAGCAGCCGGGGACAGGGGTACAATGAGCAGTTCTTC	CASSRGQGYNEQFF
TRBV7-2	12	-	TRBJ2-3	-	TGTGCCAGCAGCTTAGCGGGAAGGGCGCAGTATTTT	CASSLAGRAQYF
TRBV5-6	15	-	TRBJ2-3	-	TGTGCCAGCAGCTTAAGAGCGGCATACACAGATACGCAGTATTTT	CASSLRAAYTDTQYF
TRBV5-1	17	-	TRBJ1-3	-	TGCGCCAGCAGCTTGGAGGGGCAGCCCGAGCTTGGAAACACCATATATTTT	CASSLEGQPELGNTIYF
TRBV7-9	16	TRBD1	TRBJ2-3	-	TGTGCCAGCAGCTCCCCAGGGACAGTAAGCACAGATACGCAGTATTTT	CASSSPGTVSTDTQYF
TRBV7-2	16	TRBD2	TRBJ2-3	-	TGTGCCAGCAGCTTAGTGGGGACTAGGGAGTTAGATACGCAGTATTTT	CASSLVGTRELDTQYF
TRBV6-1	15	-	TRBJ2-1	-	TGTGCCAGCAGGGTAGATAGGGGGGTCTACAATGAGCAGTTCTTC	CASRVDRGVYNEQFF
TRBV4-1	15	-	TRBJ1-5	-	TGCGCCAGCAGCCTCCGTGTTGGGGGGAACCAGCCCCAGCATTTT	CASSLRVGGNQPQHF
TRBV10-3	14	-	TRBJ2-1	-	TGTGCCATCAGGGACGTTGGATTAGGTAATGAGCAGTTCTTC	CAIRDVGLGNEQFF
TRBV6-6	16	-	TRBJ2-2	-	TGTGCCAGCAGTAGAATAAGGCTAGTCAGGGGCGGGGAGCTGTTTTTT	CASSRIRLVRGGELFF
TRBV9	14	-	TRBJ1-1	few	TGTGCCAGCAGCGGAGCACAGAGGAACACTGAAGCTTTCTTT	CASSGAQRNTEAFF
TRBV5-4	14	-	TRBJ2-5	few	TGTGCCAGCAGCGTGGACGGGACCCAAGAGACCCAGTACTTC	CASSVDGTQETQYF
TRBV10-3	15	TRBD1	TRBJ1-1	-	TGTGCCATCAGTGAGCCGGGGACAGGGCGCACTGAAGCTTTCTTT	CAISEPGTGRTEAFF
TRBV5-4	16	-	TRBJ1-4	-	TGTGCCAGCAGTTATTCAATGACCACCTCTAATGAAAAACTGTTTTTT	CASSYSMTTSNEKLFF
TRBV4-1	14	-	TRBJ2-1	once	TGCGCCAGCCGCCGAGGGGAGCGTGGCGACGAGCAGTTCTTC	CASRRGERGDEQFF
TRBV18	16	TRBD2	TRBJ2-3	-	TGTGCCAGCTCACCGATGGGGACTAGTTTTGTAGATACGCAGTATTTT	CASSPMGTSFVDTQYF
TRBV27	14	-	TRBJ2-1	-	TGTGCCAGCAGTCCCCTGGACAGTCGGGATGAGCAGTTCTTC	CASSPLDSRDEQFF
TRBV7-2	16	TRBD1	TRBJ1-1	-	TGTGCCAGCAGCCTTACAGGGGGTTCCCCTCCTCCTGAAGCTTTCTTT	CASSLTGGSPPPEAFF
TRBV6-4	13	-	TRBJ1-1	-	TGTGCCAGCAGCCCCGATGGTGGATTGAGAGCTTTCTTT	CASSPDGGLRAFF
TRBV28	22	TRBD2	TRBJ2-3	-	TGTGCCAGCAGTTTTCCCGGTAGCGGGAGGGGCGAGTCTGGGGCTTGGACAGATACGCAGTATTTT	CASSFPGSGRGESGAWTDTQYF
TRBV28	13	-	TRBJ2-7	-	TGTGCCAGCACCCTGGGCGCGGAAGACGAGCAGTACTTC	CASTLGAEDEQYF
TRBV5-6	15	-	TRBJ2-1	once	TGTGCCAGCAGCTGGGTCGGCGGAAAGAACAATGAGCAGTTCTTC	CASSWVGGKNNEQFF
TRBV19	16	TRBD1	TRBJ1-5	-	TGTGCCAGTAGTACACAGACAGGGTATGGCAATCAGCCCCAGCATTTT	CASSTQTGYGNQPQHF
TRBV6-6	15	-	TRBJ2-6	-	TGTGCCAGCAGTTCGACCACCTCTGGGGCCAACGTCCTGACTTTC	CASSSTTSGANVLTF
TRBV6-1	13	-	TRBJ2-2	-	TGTGCCAGCAGTCTGGGGGACACCGGGGAGCTGTTTTTT	CASSLGDTGELFF
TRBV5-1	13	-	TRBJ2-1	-	TGCGCCAGTGCCAGCGGTAATTCCAATGAGCAGTTCTTC	CASASGNSNEQFF
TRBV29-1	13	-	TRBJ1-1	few	TGCAGCGTTGTGCGGCAGAAGAACACTGAAGCTTTCTTT	CSVVRQKNTEAFF
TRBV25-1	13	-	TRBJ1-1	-	TGTGCCAGCAGGAACAGGGAGGCCACTGAAGCTTTCTTT	CASRNREATEAFF
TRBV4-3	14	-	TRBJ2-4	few	TGCGCCAGCAGCCAAGATCTAGCCAAAAACATTCAGTACTTC	CASSQDLAKNIQYF
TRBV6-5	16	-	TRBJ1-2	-	TGTGCCAGCAGTTACGGGGGTAGGGCAACGGGCTATGGCTACACCTTC	CASSYGGRATGYGYTF
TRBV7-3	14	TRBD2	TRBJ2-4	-	TGTGCCAGCAGCCTCACTAGCGGGAGTTACATTCAGTACTTC	CASSLTSGSYIQYF